This T cell receptor (beta chain) was recovered during a study of T cell repertoires in cytomegalovirus infection. The CDR3 extends over 15 amino acids. Unmatched junction bases numbered 4, after V lost 4 bases and J lost 1 base. Looked up from germline, CDR1 is SNHLY and CDR2 is FYNNEI. TCRdb re-called the reads through MiXCR, storing one row per CDR3 protein. This sample has about 700,000 distinct CDR3 sequences, with approximately 33% found just once. A word on this clonotype: Antigen specificity is unknown.

The receptor was derived from a human donor in good health (CMV status not recorded). Some clones in this sample may be carry-over from other donors' samples. The source was cultured PBMCs, collected from culture after CMV antigen stimulation. This chain links TRBV2 with TRBJ2-7, with 10 nucleotides matching TRBD2. The CDR3 protein is CASSGIAGGSYEQYF. The CDR3 DNA sequence: TGTGCCAGCAGTGGGATAGCGGGAGGTTCCTACGAGCAGTACTTC. The entire variable domain, with the rest obtained from reference TRBV2 and TRBJ2-7, is as follows: EPEVTQTPSHQVTQMGQEVILRCVPISNHLYFYWYRQILGQKVEFLVSFYNNEISEKSEIFDDQFSVERPDGSNFTLKIRSTKLEDSAMYFCASSGIAGGSYEQYFGPGTRLTVT.